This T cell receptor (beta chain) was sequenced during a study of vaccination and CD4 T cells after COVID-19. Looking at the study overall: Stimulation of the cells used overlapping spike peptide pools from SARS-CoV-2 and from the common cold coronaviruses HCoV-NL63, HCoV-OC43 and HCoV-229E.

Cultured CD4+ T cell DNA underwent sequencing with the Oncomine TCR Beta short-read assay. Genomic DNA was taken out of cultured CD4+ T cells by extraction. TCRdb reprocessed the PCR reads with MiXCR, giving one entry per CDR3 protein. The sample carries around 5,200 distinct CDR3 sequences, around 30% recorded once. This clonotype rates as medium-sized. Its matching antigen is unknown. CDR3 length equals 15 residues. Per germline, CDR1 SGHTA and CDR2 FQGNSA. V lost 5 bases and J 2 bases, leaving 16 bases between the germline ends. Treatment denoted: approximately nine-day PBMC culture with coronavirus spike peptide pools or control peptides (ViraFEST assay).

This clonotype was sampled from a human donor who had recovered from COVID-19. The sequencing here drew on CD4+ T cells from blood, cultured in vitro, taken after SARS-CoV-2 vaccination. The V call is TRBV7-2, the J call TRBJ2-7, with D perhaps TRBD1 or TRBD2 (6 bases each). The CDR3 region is CASSNLPGATYEQYF. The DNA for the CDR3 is TGTGCCAGCAGCAATCTCCCGGGGGCCACCTACGAGCAGTACTTC.